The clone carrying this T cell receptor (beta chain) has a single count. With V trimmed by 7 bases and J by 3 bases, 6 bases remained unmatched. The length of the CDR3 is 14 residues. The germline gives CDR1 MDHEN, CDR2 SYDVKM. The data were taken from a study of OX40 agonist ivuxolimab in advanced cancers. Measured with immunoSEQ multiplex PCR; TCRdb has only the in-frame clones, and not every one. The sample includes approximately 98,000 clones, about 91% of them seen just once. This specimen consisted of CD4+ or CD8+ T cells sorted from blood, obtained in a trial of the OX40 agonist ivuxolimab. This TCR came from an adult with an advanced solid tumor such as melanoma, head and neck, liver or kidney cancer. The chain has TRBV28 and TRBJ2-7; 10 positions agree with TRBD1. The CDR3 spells CASTHRDRGYEQYF. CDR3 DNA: TGTGCCAGCACTCACCGGGACAGGGGCTACGAGCAGTACTTC. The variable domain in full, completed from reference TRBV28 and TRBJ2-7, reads DVKVTQSSRYLVKRTGEKVFLECVQDMDHENMFWYRQDPGLGLRLIYFSYDVKMKEKGDIPEGYSVSREKKERFSLILESASTNQTSMYLCASTHRDRGYEQYFGPGTRLTVT.